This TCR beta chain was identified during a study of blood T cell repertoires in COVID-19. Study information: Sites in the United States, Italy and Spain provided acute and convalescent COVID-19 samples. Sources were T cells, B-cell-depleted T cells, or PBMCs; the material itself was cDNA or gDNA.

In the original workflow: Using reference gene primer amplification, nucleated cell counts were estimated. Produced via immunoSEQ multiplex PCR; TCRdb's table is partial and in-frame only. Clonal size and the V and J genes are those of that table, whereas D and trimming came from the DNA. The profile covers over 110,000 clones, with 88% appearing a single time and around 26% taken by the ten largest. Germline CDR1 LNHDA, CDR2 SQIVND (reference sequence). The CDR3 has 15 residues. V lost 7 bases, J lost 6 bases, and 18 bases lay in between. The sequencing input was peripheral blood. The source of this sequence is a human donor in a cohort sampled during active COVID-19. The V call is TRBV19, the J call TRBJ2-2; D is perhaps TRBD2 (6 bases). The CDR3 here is CASTLAGRPPGELFF. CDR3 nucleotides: TGTGCCAGTACCCTCGCAGGGAGGCCGCCCGGGGAGCTGTTTTTT.